The next 10 T cell receptor beta chains were all read from a single sample in a study of CD8 T cells in Susac syndrome. The RNA input was 0.5 to 1 ug, and it was reverse transcribed with random hexamers. MiXCR, run by TCRdb on the immunoSEQ multiplex PCR reads, gives a single entry per CDR3 protein. The sample includes fewer than 150,000 distinct CDR3 sequences, 90% to 95% of them seen just once. The material sequenced was CD8+ T cells from PBMCs. The receptor set was obtained from a human donor in good health.

This clonotype was seen only once. The rearrangement uses TRBV9 and TRBJ2-1; 9 bases match TRBD1. The CDR3 covers 18 residues. Germline CDR1 SGDLS, CDR2 YYNGEE. V shed 2 bases, J shed 8 bases, and the junction held 17 bases outside the gene matches. The CDR3 DNA reads TGTGCCAGCAGCGTTCCCCGAGGGGGGGACAGGGTGACAGATGAGCAGTTCTTC. Translating gives CASSVPRGGDRVTDEQFF.

Here the CDR3 DNA reads TGTGCCAGCAACAAGTGGAACACCGGGGAGCTGTTTTTT. Residues: CASNKWNTGELFF. V gene TRBV5-8 combines with J gene TRBJ2-2; D uncertain. Trimming pared 6 bases from V and 1 base from J, leaving 7 bases between. CDR3 size: 13 residues. Germline V lookup: CDR1 SGHTS, CDR2 YDEGEE.

The genes are TRBV9 and TRBJ2-7, with TRBD2 as a possible D gene (6 bases). V was clipped by 0 bases and J by 5 bases, with 15 bases between them. Germline V lookup: CDR1 SGDLS, CDR2 YYNGEE. The CDR3 loop spans 15 amino acids. CDR3 residues: CASSVGGGVRNEQYF. CDR3 coding DNA: TGTGCCAGCAGCGTAGGTGGCGGGGTCCGGAACGAGCAGTACTTC.

The chain links TRBV28 to TRBJ1-1; D ambiguous. Germline CDR1 and CDR2: MDHEN and SYDVKM. The CDR3 loop spans 13 amino acids. Trimming shortened V by 3 bases and J by 1 base, and 6 bases separated the two germline ends. CDR3 sequence reads: CASSFRENTEAFF. CDR3 bases: TGTGCCAGCAGTTTTAGAGAGAACACTGAAGCTTTCTTT. Based on the CDR3 plus reference TRBV28 and TRBJ1-1, the full variable domain is DVKVTQSSRYLVKRTGEKVFLECVQDMDHENMFWYRQDPGLGLRLIYFSYDVKMKEKGDIPEGYSVSREKKERFSLILESASTNQTSMYLCASSFRENTEAFFGQGTRLTVV.

The chain uses TRBV11-2 and TRBJ2-1; possible D gene TRBD2, 5 bases. The ends were cut back, 5 bases at V and 4 bases at J, with 15 bases in the middle. CDR3 length equals 15 residues. Germline CDR1 is SGHAT and CDR2 is FQNNGV. CDR3 amino acids: CASSAGLSPYNEQFF. The CDR3 DNA follows: TGTGCCAGCAGCGCAGGACTTAGCCCTTACAATGAGCAGTTCTTC.

The chain uses TRBV7-3 and TRBJ1-2, with D perhaps TRBD1 (5 bases). Per germline, CDR1 SGHTA and CDR2 FQGTGA. The CDR3 is made up of 15 amino acids. V lost 3 bases to trimming and J lost 6 bases, with 17 bases between them. CDR3 nucleotide sequence: TGTGCCAGCAGCTTGAGTCAGGGTGGTATGGATGGCTACACCTTC. Its protein is CASSLSQGGMDGYTF. The whole variable domain, remainder taken from reference TRBV7-3 and TRBJ1-2, is GAGVSQTPSNKVTEKGKYVELRCDPISGHTALYWYRQSLGQGPEFLIYFQGTGAADDSGLPNDRFFAVRPEGSVSTLKIQRTERGDSAVYLCASSLSQGGMDGYTFGSGTRLTVV.

The CDR3 loop is CASSFDSYNEQFF. CDR3 coding DNA: TGTGCCAGCAGTTTCGACTCCTACAATGAGCAGTTCTTC. The V gene is TRBV27, the J gene TRBJ2-1; D gene unclear. Trimming pared 3 bases from V and 0 bases from J, leaving 3 bases between. Germline values: CDR1 MNHEY, CDR2 SMNVEV (reference sequence). The CDR3 is made up of 13 amino acids.

The chain employs TRBV30 and TRBJ2-2, with D tentatively TRBD1 (6 bases). V gave up 5 bases and J gave up 3 bases, with 13 bases separating them. The CDR3 is made up of 14 amino acids. The germline V gene has CDR1 GTSNPN and CDR2 SVGIG (reference sequence). CDR3 residues: CAWATGLHTGELFF. The CDR3, as DNA: TGTGCCTGGGCCACAGGGTTGCACACCGGGGAGCTGTTTTTT. The whole variable domain, remainder taken from reference TRBV30 and TRBJ2-2, is SQTIHQWPATLVQPVGSPLSLECTVEGTSNPNLYWYRQAAGRGLQLLFYSVGIGQISSEVPQNLSASRPQDRQFILSSKKLLLSDSGFYLCAWATGLHTGELFFGEGSRLTVL.

This chain uses TRBV4-3 with TRBJ2-5; D is perhaps TRBD2 (5 bases). The CDR3 consists of 17 residues. V lost 3 bases to trimming and J lost 2 bases, with 19 bases between them. Germline values: CDR1 LGHNA, CDR2 YSLEER. The CDR3, as DNA: TGCGCCAGCAGCCATACCCTTTGGGGAGCGGAACAAGAGACCCAGTACTTC. Translation gives CASSHTLWGAEQETQYF.

V usage is TRBV30 and J usage is TRBJ2-1; 11 nucleotides agree with TRBD1. CDR1 is GTSNPN, CDR2 SVGIG, per germline (reference sequence). J lost 5 bases, V lost 6 bases, and 9 bases had no gene match. This CDR3 has 15 residues. This chain's CDR3 is CACAVGTGGNNEQFF. The CDR3 bases are TGTGCCTGCGCCGTCGGGACAGGGGGAAACAATGAGCAGTTCTTC.